One and the same sample provided the 7 T cell receptor beta chains below, sequenced in a study of T cell responses to AZD1222 COVID-19 vaccine (dated by TCRdb to 2020 to 2023). Library preparation employed the immunoSEQ multiplex PCR assay. TCRdb's version of the immuneACCESS table is confined to in-frame rearrangements and falls short of the full clone set. An unresolved V gene accounts for under half of the shortfall where checked; the remainder is of unknown origin. A total of some 140,000 clones appear in this sample, roughly nine tenths of them only once. The ten largest account for 9.5% of the sample. Explained via the paper, the time point label denotes: about 28 days (+/-7) after the second vaccine dose. Source: peripheral blood, taken 28 days after the second AZD1222 dose. These receptors all come from an adult who received the AZD1222 COVID-19 vaccine.

The V and J genes are TRBV19 and TRBJ2-1, with 7 bases identical to TRBD2. The CDR3 contains 15 residues. Germline V gives CDR1 LNHDA, CDR2 SQIVND (reference sequence). V was pared by 6 bases and J by 0 bases, with 5 bases of the junction left unmatched. CDR3 sequence reads: CASSQTGGSYNEQFF. CDR3 sequence (DNA): TGTGCCAGTAGCCAGACGGGGGGCTCCTACAATGAGCAGTTCTTC.

The chain recombines TRBV5-4 with TRBJ1-2, with D possibly matching TRBD1 (5 bases). This CDR3 is 13 amino acids long. Germline V CDR1 and CDR2: SGHNT, YYREEE (reference sequence). With 0 bases removed from V and 4 bases from J, the gap between germline ends came to 7 bases. The CDR3 loop reads CASSLEGPYGYTF. CDR3 DNA: TGTGCCAGCAGCTTGGAGGGGCCCTATGGCTACACCTTC.

CDR3 DNA sequence: TGTGCCAGCTCACCCCCTCGGGGCCAGGGCTACACCTTC. Translation: CASSPPRGQGYTF. The chain carries TRBV18 and TRBJ1-2, with a weak D call TRBD1 (5 bases). Trimming left V 3 bases short and J 8 bases short, with 13 bases between. The CDR3 loop spans 13 amino acids. From germline, CDR1 is KGHSH and CDR2 LQKENI.

This rearrangement joins TRBV30 to TRBJ1-2; no clear D gene. Germline loops: CDR1 GTSNPN, CDR2 SVGIG (reference sequence). The CDR3 is 12 amino acids. With 2 bases removed from V and 4 bases from J, the gap between germline ends came to 8 bases. The CDR3 region is CAWSSGSYGYTF. Here the CDR3 DNA reads TGTGCCTGGAGTTCGGGGAGCTATGGCTACACCTTC.

This clone was seen a few times. The chain links TRBV7-3 to TRBJ1-1; no reliable D call. V was clipped by 3 bases and J by 1 base, with 6 bases between them. The germline V gene has CDR1 SGHTA and CDR2 FQGTGA. The CDR3 has 13 residues. The CDR3 DNA reads as TGTGCCAGCAGCTTTACAGCGAACACTGAAGCTTTCTTT. Protein: CASSFTANTEAFF.

This clone was observed once. This rearrangement joins TRBV19 to TRBJ1-1; D gene ambiguous. The CDR3 sequence is 15 residues long. CDR1 and CDR2 (germline): LNHDA, SQIVND (reference sequence). V shed 0 bases and J shed 6 bases, with 14 bases lying between them. The chain's CDR3 is CASSIDPGGGAEAFF. In DNA, the CDR3 is TGTGCCAGTAGTATAGATCCAGGCGGTGGAGCTGAAGCTTTCTTT.

This chain joins TRBV5-6 and TRBJ2-3; TRBD2 might be the D (6 bases). The germline CDR1 and CDR2 sequences are SGHDT and YYEEEE. V lost 2 bases, J lost 9 bases, and 19 bases lay in between. The CDR3 has 15 residues. CDR3 in amino acids: CASSLRAGTFRTQYF. The CDR3 DNA reads as TGTGCCAGCAGCTTACGGGCCGGGACTTTCCGGACGCAGTATTTT. Variable domain in full (rest from reference TRBV5-6 and TRBJ2-3): DAGVTQSPTHLIKTRGQQVTLRCSPKSGHDTVSWYQQALGQGPQFIFQYYEEEERQRGNFPDRFSGHQFPNYSSELNVNALLLGDSALYLCASSLRAGTFRTQYFGPGTRLTVL.